This TCR beta chain was retrieved from a study of T cell changes during pregnancy in multiple sclerosis. Produced via immunoSEQ multiplex PCR; TCRdb's table is partial and in-frame only. Seen here are 95,000 to 100,000 clones, around 92% observed once, and the top ten hold over 3%. The germline V gene encodes CDR1 MNHGY and CDR2 SVAAGI. The J segment lost 1 base and the V segment lost 3 bases, leaving 8 bases of the junction unmatched. This CDR3 spans 17 amino acids. The sequence was obtained from a female donor with multiple sclerosis, enrolled in a pregnancy study. The chain has TRBV6-9 and TRBJ2-2; TRBD1 agrees at 7 bases. The source material was peripheral blood, sampled in the second trimester of pregnancy. The CDR3 loop is CASSYPFRGRNTGELFF. CDR3 DNA sequence: TGTGCCAGCAGTTACCCATTCAGGGGGAGGAACACCGGGGAGCTGTTTTTT.